This T cell receptor beta chain appears in the sequencing data of a study of blood T cell repertoires in COVID-19. Study details: PBMCs, B-cell-depleted T cells, or T cells provided the cDNA or gDNA that made up the material.

In the original analysis: Nucleated cell counts were estimated from reference gene primer amplification. The table came from immunoSEQ multiplex PCR; TCRdb's copy has only in-frame clones and leaves some out. V, J and clone size reflect that table, while D and trimming were determined from the DNA. The table lists about 480,000 clones, around nine tenths of them singletons. The V and J ends lost 0 bases and 0 bases respectively, with 4 bases between them. Germline CDR1 reads SGHNT; CDR2 reads YYREEE (reference sequence). CDR3 length equals 14 residues. Specimen: PBMCs or T cells enriched from blood (not recorded which). This clonotype was sampled from a middle-aged woman who had recovered from COVID-19. The V and J genes are TRBV5-4 and TRBJ1-5; D is unclear. CDR3 nucleotides: TGTGCCAGCAGCTTGGCGGGTAGCAATCAGCCCCAGCATTTT. As protein: CASSLAGSNQPQHF.